What follows describes a single T cell receptor beta chain. Its specificity is unknown. The entry originates in a study of type 1 and type 2 diabetes patients. About the research overall: The cohort mixed type 1 diabetes, type 2 diabetes and nondiabetic donors. T cells were magnetically sorted from PBMCs as CD4+ or CD8+ subsets. The whole study generated about 18 million paired-end reads.

PCR was run on genomic DNA. Amplification of the beta chain CDR3 used 30 forward and 13 reverse multiplex primers. TCRdb used MiXCR to reprocess the multiplex PCR reads, holding one entry per CDR3 protein. The data contain around 300,000 distinct CDR3 sequences, around 47% of them singletons. Points from the study as a whole: Type 2 diabetes and control V and J usage correlated highly, approximately 0.97.

V shed 1 base and J shed 3 bases, with 4 bases lying between them. The CDR3 length is 12 residues. This chain uses TRBV12-3 or TRBV12-4 with TRBJ2-7; D unclear. The source material was peripheral blood mononuclear cells (PBMCs). This TCR was sampled from a man younger than 35 with type 2 diabetes. CDR3 bases: TGTGCCAGCAGTTTAGTACTCTACGAGCAGTACTTC. This sequence encodes CASSLVLYEQYF.